This T cell receptor (beta chain) was recovered during a study of identical twins. A note on this clonotype: The antigen is not known.

CDR1 MNHEY and CDR2 SVGEGT come from the germline V gene. The CDR3 runs to 14 residues. Unique molecular identifiers were present on cDNA, and template switching added a universal primer site. One entry per CDR3 protein results from TCRdb running MiXCR on the 5' RACE reads. The table shows some 1,600,000 distinct CDR3 sequences, with roughly 35% occurring only once. The study's findings and limits: Weaker excess twin sharing was observed in beta out-of-frame sequences. Donors were not followed over many years; analysis was cross-sectional. There were fewer insertions in abundant cord blood beta clonotypes, but memory repertoires showed no such pattern.

The chain combines TRBV6-2 or TRBV6-3 with TRBJ2-1; D is unresolved. Near its end, the DNA agrees better with TRBJ2-7, so the J call may be wrong. The sequence was obtained from a newborn girl in good health. The sequencing sample was made of cord blood. CDR3 DNA sequence: TGTGCCAGCAGTTATGCTTCCACCTACAATGAGCAGTACTTC. This sequence encodes CASSYASTYNEQYF.